Listed below are T cell receptor beta chains from one sample, sequenced in a study of OX40 agonist ivuxolimab in advanced cancers. Method: immunoSEQ multiplex PCR; TCRdb's copy keeps in-frame clones and lacks some. The table lists fewer than 14,000 clones, roughly three quarters of them singletons, with 15% in the top ten. This specimen was CD4+ or CD8+ T cells sorted from blood, taken in a trial of the OX40 agonist ivuxolimab. Source of these receptors: an adult with an advanced solid tumor such as melanoma, head and neck, liver or kidney cancer. Each CDR3 is given with its conserved first and last residue. Fields, in order: V gene, D gene, J gene, clone size, CDR3 DNA, CDR3 protein. The D gene is left open where the match is weak. A row's size may be missing; if present it is once, few, many or a size class.

TRBV4-1	NA	TRBJ1-4	NA	TGCGCCAGCAGCCAAGCGTGGTCCGGGCCCGAGGAGGAAAAACTGTTTTTT	CASSQAWSGPEEEKLFF
TRBV10-3	TRBD2	TRBJ2-5	NA	TGTGCCATCAGTGAGTTAGGGACTAGCGGGCAAGAGACCCAGTACTTC	CAISELGTSGQETQYF
TRBV7-2	NA	TRBJ2-7	NA	TGTGCCAGCAGCTCCTACTTCGGTGGCGAGCAGTACTTC	CASSSYFGGEQYF
TRBV2	NA	TRBJ1-1	NA	TGTGCCAGCAGTGAAGCCCTGAGCACTGAAGCTTTCTTT	CASSEALSTEAFF
TRBV13	TRBD2	TRBJ2-7	NA	TGTGCCAGCAGCTTAAGGGGGACTAGCGGGAAAGAGCAGTACTTC	CASSLRGTSGKEQYF
TRBV30	NA	TRBJ1-1	NA	TGTGCCTGGAACCCTCTAACCGCTGAAGCTTTCTTT	CAWNPLTAEAFF
TRBV5-1	NA	TRBJ2-3	NA	TGCGCCAGCAGCAGCTTGGATGGGGGGGCGGAAGATACGCAGTATTTT	CASSSLDGGAEDTQYF
TRBV27	NA	TRBJ2-5	NA	TGTGCCAGCAGTTTAAAAGTCGGCCAAGAGACCCAGTACTTC	CASSLKVGQETQYF
TRBV2	NA	TRBJ1-1	NA	TGTGCCAGCAGTGTCGGGGCAGGGCTCTTGAACACTGAAGCTTTCTTT	CASSVGAGLLNTEAFF
TRBV11-3	TRBD1	TRBJ2-7	once	TGTGCCAGCAGTAGACCGGGACAGGGGCCCTACGAGCAGTACTTC	CASSRPGQGPYEQYF
TRBV13	NA	TRBJ2-5	NA	TGTGCCAGCAGCTTAGAGTGGGAAGAGACCCAGTACTTC	CASSLEWEETQYF
TRBV7-9	NA	TRBJ1-4	NA	TGTGCCAGCAGCTTAGGGGGAGAGGGATCAACTAATGAAAAACTGTTTTTT	CASSLGGEGSTNEKLFF
TRBV19	NA	TRBJ1-4	few	TGTGCCAGTAGTGCCACCGGGCCAAGTACCGAAAAACTGTTTTTT	CASSATGPSTEKLFF
TRBV5-7	TRBD1	TRBJ2-3	few	TGTGCCAGCAGACTCCCGACAGGGTTTTCCACAGATACGCAGTATTTT	CASRLPTGFSTDTQYF